Listed below are T cell receptor beta chains from one sample, sequenced in a study of cytomegalovirus exposure and HLA in healthy donors. Measured with immunoSEQ multiplex PCR; TCRdb has only the in-frame clones, and not every one. The table includes approximately 160,000 clones, roughly 82% detected once. The sequenced material came from PBMCs. The receptor set was obtained from a man aged 30-40 years in good health and CMV-seropositive. Both conserved end residues are part of each CDR3. D genes are given only for firm matches. Not every row has a clone size; where given, it reads once, few, many or a size class.

V,size,J,length,D,DNA,CDR3
TRBV19,.,TRBJ2-2,16,TRBD1,TGTGCCACCAAGGGACAGTTTAGTTCGGCCACCGGGGAGCTGTTTTTT,CATKGQFSSATGELFF
TRBV6-5,.,TRBJ2-7,14,TRBD1,TGTGCCAGCAGTTTGGGACAGGGCGGGTACGAGCAGTACTTC,CASSLGQGGYEQYF
TRBV19,.,TRBJ2-3,15,.,TGTGCCAGTAGTATACAGGGAAAAAACACAGATACGCAGTATTTT,CASSIQGKNTDTQYF
TRBV2,.,TRBJ1-4,16,.,TGTGCCAGCAGTCCAGGCTTGGCTCCAACTAATGAAAAACTGTTTTTT,CASSPGLAPTNEKLFF
TRBV2,.,TRBJ2-1,15,.,TGTGCCAGCAGTGACTGGCGGAGCTCCTACAATGAGCAGTTCTTC,CASSDWRSSYNEQFF
TRBV5-3,.,TRBJ2-3,16,TRBD1,TGTGCCAGAAGCTCACGACAGGGTGGTGGCACAGATACGCAGTATTTT,CARSSRQGGGTDTQYF
TRBV5-5,.,TRBJ2-5,15,TRBD1,TGTGCCAGCAGCTTGGACCCGGGACAGGGAGAGACCCAGTACTTC,CASSLDPGQGETQYF
TRBV4-1,.,TRBJ1-6,18,.,TGCGCCAGCAGCCAAGAAGGGGGAGGGCTTTACTATAATTCACCCCTCCACTTT,CASSQEGGGLYYNSPLHF
TRBV19,.,TRBJ2-5,14,.,TGTGCCAGTAGTATGAGCCTGTACCAAGAGACCCAGTACTTC,CASSMSLYQETQYF
TRBV2,.,TRBJ2-1,14,TRBD2,TGTGCCAGCAGATTAGCGGGAGGTCTAGTTGAGCAGTTCTTC,CASRLAGGLVEQFF
TRBV30,.,TRBJ1-2,17,.,TGTGCCTGGAGCGCACCCCTTAGGCAGGCCGCTAACTATGGCTACACCTTC,CAWSAPLRQAANYGYTF
TRBV7-6,.,TRBJ1-3,15,.,TGTGCCAGCAGCTCCGAGCCGGGCTCTGGAAACACCATATATTTT,CASSSEPGSGNTIYF
TRBV4-1,.,TRBJ2-7,14,.,TGCGCCAGCAGCCAAGTTACTAGCCTCGACGAGCAGTACTTC,CASSQVTSLDEQYF
TRBV5-4,.,TRBJ1-3,13,.,TGTGCCAGCACCCCGGACACAGGAAACACCATATATTTT,CASTPDTGNTIYF
TRBV11-2,.,TRBJ2-7,12,.,TGTGCCAGCGGCAGGGGTTCCTACGAGCAGTACTTC,CASGRGSYEQYF
TRBV28,.,TRBJ1-2,18,TRBD1,TGTGCCAGCAGTTTTTTTGGACAGGGATTCTCGTCTTTTAATGGCTACACCTTC,CASSFFGQGFSSFNGYTF
TRBV7-9,.,TRBJ1-2,12,TRBD1,TGTGCCAGCAGCGAGGGACAGGGTGGCTACACCTTC,CASSEGQGGYTF
TRBV18,once,TRBJ1-5,14,.,TGTGCCAGCTCACCACGCCGGGAGTGGCAGCCCCAGCATTTT,CASSPRREWQPQHF
TRBV9,.,TRBJ2-7,16,TRBD1,TGTGCCAGCAGCACCAGACAGGGTGGGCAAACTTACGAGCAGTACTTC,CASSTRQGGQTYEQYF
TRBV6-5,.,TRBJ2-2,12,.,TGTGCCAGCGGACAGTACACCGGGGAGCTGTTTTTT,CASGQYTGELFF
TRBV6-8,once,TRBJ2-1,21,TRBD2,TGTGCCAGCAGCCGACTTACATCAGCCCCAGCTACTAGCGGAAACTACAATGAGCAGTTCTTC,CASSRLTSAPATSGNYNEQFF
TRBV7-8,.,TRBJ2-7,16,.,TGTGCCAGCAGCTTAGGTGGACTCCTGAGCTCCTACGAGCAGTACTTC,CASSLGGLLSSYEQYF
TRBV7-9,few,TRBJ1-3,15,TRBD1,TGTGCCAGCAGCTTATCCGGGACAGGGCAAAACACCATATATTTT,CASSLSGTGQNTIYF
TRBV5-4,.,TRBJ2-5,15,TRBD2,TGTGCCAGCAGCTGGGGACTAGCGGGAAGGGAGACCCAGTACTTC,CASSWGLAGRETQYF
TRBV30,.,TRBJ1-2,17,TRBD1,TGTGCCTGGAGTGTACGTGTAGGACAGGGGGTTGGCTATGGCTACACCTTC,CAWSVRVGQGVGYGYTF
TRBV30,.,TRBJ1-5,13,.,TGTGCCTGGAGCTCCCGCCGGGAGCAGCCCCAGCATTTT,CAWSSRREQPQHF
TRBV7-9,.,TRBJ1-4,13,TRBD1,TGTGCCAGCAGAGGGACAGGGATAGAAAAACTGTTTTTT,CASRGTGIEKLFF
TRBV5-1,.,TRBJ1-5,14,.,TGCGCCAGCAGCTTGGAATCGGGCAATCAGCCCCAGCATTTT,CASSLESGNQPQHF
TRBV5-6,once,TRBJ2-7,17,TRBD2,TGTGCCAGCAGCGCACTAGCGGGAGCTATACAAAACTACGAGCAGTACTTC,CASSALAGAIQNYEQYF
TRBV4-1,.,TRBJ2-5,16,TRBD2,TGCGCCAGCAGCCAACTGGCGGGAGTGGTAGAGGAGACCCAGTACTTC,CASSQLAGVVEETQYF
TRBV25-1,.,TRBJ2-3,15,TRBD2,TGTGCCAGCAGTCACGGGGCGGGAGCCACAGATACGCAGTATTTT,CASSHGAGATDTQYF
TRBV28,.,TRBJ2-1,13,TRBD2,TGTGCCAGCAGTTGGGGGGGGGTCGGGGAGCAGTTCTTC,CASSWGGVGEQFF
TRBV19,few,TRBJ2-1,15,.,TGTGCCAGTAATTCTAGGTACCTCTCCTACAATGAGCAGTTCTTC,CASNSRYLSYNEQFF
TRBV12-5,.,TRBJ2-7,15,.,TGTGCTAGTGGTTTGGTAATTTCGGTCCTCTACGAGCAGTACTTC,CASGLVISVLYEQYF
TRBV7-7,.,TRBJ2-3,14,.,TGTGCCAGCAGCTCTCAAGGAGGCACAGATACGCAGTATTTT,CASSSQGGTDTQYF
TRBV5-1,few,TRBJ2-2,19,TRBD2,TGCGCCAGCAGCTTGTCTGGTTCGGCGGGAGCGGGGAGCACCGGGGAGCTGTTTTTT,CASSLSGSAGAGSTGELFF
TRBV9,.,TRBJ2-3,15,TRBD2,TGTGCCAGCAGCGTAGCTAGCGGGAACACAGATACGCAGTATTTT,CASSVASGNTDTQYF
TRBV27,.,TRBJ2-5,14,.,TGTGCCAGCAGTTTATCCGTCGAGGCGGAGACCCAGTACTTC,CASSLSVEAETQYF
TRBV5-1,.,TRBJ2-5,17,.,TGCGCCAGCAGCTTGGCTTCGGGGGGCTATCGGGGTGAGACCCAGTACTTC,CASSLASGGYRGETQYF
TRBV5-4,.,TRBJ2-2,13,.,TGTGCCAGCACCAAACAGAACACCGGGGAGCTGTTTTTT,CASTKQNTGELFF
TRBV27,.,TRBJ1-5,14,.,TGTGCCAGCAGTTTGGTACAGAGCAATCAGCCCCAGCATTTT,CASSLVQSNQPQHF
TRBV6-5,.,TRBJ1-6,14,.,TGTGCCAGCAGTTACGGGTACGGGGGGGAGACCCTCCACTTT,CASSYGYGGETLHF
TRBV30,few,TRBJ1-1,11,.,TGTGCCTTATCCAGGGGAGCTGAAGCTTTCTTT,CALSRGAEAFF
TRBV27,.,TRBJ1-1,14,.,TGTGCCAGCAGTGCCCGCTGGACCCGGGGTGAAGCTTTCTTT,CASSARWTRGEAFF
TRBV7-2,.,TRBJ2-5,15,TRBD2,TGTGCCAGCAGCTTCGTCGGGGGGGATCAAGAGACCCAGTACTTC,CASSFVGGDQETQYF
TRBV14,.,TRBJ2-7,15,.,TGTGCCAGCAGCCCAGTGGGACTGACGCTCTACGAGCAGTACTTC,CASSPVGLTLYEQYF
TRBV27,.,TRBJ1-1,13,.,TGTGCCAGCAGTTTAAGAGAGAACACTGAAGCTTTCTTT,CASSLRENTEAFF
TRBV5-1,.,TRBJ1-5,15,.,TGCGCCAGCAGCTTGGAAGGGACACCTAATCAGCCCCAGCATTTT,CASSLEGTPNQPQHF
TRBV30,once,TRBJ1-1,10,.,TGTGCCTGCGGGGAGACTGAAGCTTTCTTT,CACGETEAFF
TRBV5-1,.,TRBJ1-1,14,.,TGCGCCAGCAGCCTACTGATGGCTAGTGCTGAAGCTTTCTTT,CASSLLMASAEAFF
TRBV9,.,TRBJ2-7,14,TRBD2,TGTGCCAGCAGCGTAGGAGGACTAGCGGGCGAGCAGTACTTC,CASSVGGLAGEQYF
TRBV11-2,.,TRBJ1-1,13,.,TGTGCCAGCAGCCTCCTGGGGGGCACTGAAGCTTTCTTT,CASSLLGGTEAFF
TRBV19,.,TRBJ1-2,13,.,TGTGCCAGTAGTATGCTACAGCTCAATGGCTACACCTTC,CASSMLQLNGYTF
TRBV27,.,TRBJ1-5,15,TRBD1,TGTGCCAGCAGTTTGGCACAGGGGGCAAATCAGCCCCAGCATTTT,CASSLAQGANQPQHF